The 3 T cell receptor beta chains below come from one sample, sequenced in a study of T cells in Graves' hyperthyroidism and ophthalmopathy. The investigators amplified TCR beta CDR3 regions from RNA transcripts. An initial round of RT-PCR targeting the TCR CDR3 relied on the HTBI primer set. TCRdb re-analysed the multiplex PCR reads in MiXCR, keeping a single row per CDR3 protein. The sample records more than 300,000 distinct CDR3 sequences, under 20% being singletons. Specimen: blood. The receptors here all came from a man between 18 and 35 years old with Graves' ophthalmopathy.

This clonotype was counted a few times. The chain recombines TRBV24-1 with TRBJ2-1, with D possibly matching TRBD1 (7 bases). CDR1 is KGHDR, CDR2 SFDVKD, per germline. The CDR3 spans 13 residues. Trimming took 5 bases from V and 7 from J, leaving 11 bases between them. This chain's CDR3 is CATSGSGGNEQFF. CDR3 coding DNA: TGTGCCACCAGTGGTTCAGGGGGGAATGAGCAGTTCTTC.

This clonotype has ten or more counts. The CDR3, as DNA: TGTGCCAGCAGGGACAGCACCTACAATGAGCAGTTCTTC. It translates to CASRDSTYNEQFF. J is TRBJ2-1 and V is TRBV2; TRBD1 might be the D (6 bases). Per germline, CDR1 SNHLY and CDR2 FYNNEI. Trimming removed 6 bases at V and 2 bases at J, with 8 bases between. The CDR3 spans 13 residues. The complete variable domain, with remaining parts taken from reference TRBV2 and TRBJ2-1, reads EPEVTQTPSHQVTQMGQEVILRCVPISNHLYFYWYRQILGQKVEFLVSFYNNEISEKSEIFDDQFSVERPDGSNFTLKIRSTKLEDSAMYFCASRDSTYNEQFFGPGTRLTVL.

This clonotype was counted many times. This chain joins TRBV27 and TRBJ1-1; 10 nucleotides match TRBD1. V dropped 4 bases and J dropped 5; count of bases not matched to a gene: 4. The CDR3 spans 14 residues. Per the germline V gene, CDR1 is MNHEY and CDR2 is SMNVEV (reference sequence). This CDR3 is CASSWDRGGTEAFF. CDR3 in DNA: TGTGCCAGCAGTTGGGACAGGGGAGGGACTGAAGCTTTCTTT.